Presented here are 23 T cell receptor beta chains from one specimen sequenced in a study of T cells after yellow fever vaccination. TCRdb fed the 5' RACE reads into MiXCR, producing one record per CDR3 protein. The data contain about 170,000 distinct CDR3 sequences, more than 9.5% of them singletons. The sample in question was CD8+ T cells sorted from PBMCs, obtained 15 days after the yellow fever booster vaccination. The receptors were gathered from a man younger than 35 who received the YFV17D yellow fever vaccine.

This clonotype has only a few counts. CDR3 loop: CASSLGAGEAGELFF. The CDR3 DNA follows: TGTGCCAGCAGCTTAGGGGCAGGGGAAGCCGGGGAGCTGTTTTTT. The J gene is TRBJ2-2, the V gene TRBV7-6, with D possibly TRBD1 on 6 matching bases. Germline-derived CDR1 and CDR2 are SGHVS and FNYEAQ. CDR3 length equals 15 residues. V shed 1 base and J shed 6 bases, with 12 bases lying between them. Filled out from reference TRBV7-6 and TRBJ2-2, the complete variable domain reads GAGVSQSPRYKVTKRGQDVALRCDPISGHVSLYWYRQALGQGPEFLTYFNYEAQQDKSGLPNDRFSAERPEGSISTLTIQRTEQRDSAMYRCASSLGAGEAGELFFGEGSRLTVL.

The chain couples TRBV5-6 to TRBJ2-1, with D possibly TRBD1 on 6 matching bases. V shed 0 bases and J shed 9 bases, with 16 bases lying between them. Germline assignment: CDR1 SGHDT and CDR2 YYEEEE. The CDR3 contains 15 residues. The CDR3 nucleotides are TGTGCCAGCAGCTTGGTCTCGTTGGGGGCAGGTGAGCAGTTCTTC. The encoded protein is CASSLVSLGAGEQFF.

A few counts support this clonotype. This sequence joins TRBV4-1 and TRBJ2-1; 8 bases match TRBD1. Germline lookup yields CDR1 MGHRA and CDR2 YSYEKL. CDR3 length: 17 residues. After removal of 2 bases from V and 0 bases from J, the junction contained 6 bases not matched to a gene. The CDR3 DNA follows: TGCGCCAGCAGCCAACGCCTAACAGGGGGCTCCTACAATGAGCAGTTCTTC. Its protein product is CASSQRLTGGSYNEQFF.

The J gene is TRBJ2-7, the V gene TRBV7-9, with D maybe TRBD2 (6 bases). The CDR3 runs to 13 residues. CDR1 SEHNR and CDR2 FQNEAQ come from the germline V gene (reference sequence). Trimming shortened V by 4 bases and J by 4 bases, and 11 bases separated the two germline ends. The CDR3 is CASSSSEGYEQYV. Written as DNA, the CDR3 is TGTGCCAGCAGCTCTAGCGAGGGGTACGAGCAGTACGTC.

This clonotype was counted between two and nine times. V is TRBV7-9 and J is TRBJ1-2, with D unclear. V was cut by 5 bases and J by 8 bases, with 18 bases left in between. The CDR3 is 14 amino acids. Germline CDR1 SEHNR, CDR2 FQNEAQ (reference sequence). CDR3 protein: CASSQLFQSQGYTF. Written as DNA, the CDR3 is TGTGCCAGCAGCCAACTTTTCCAGAGTCAGGGCTACACCTTC. The entire variable domain, with the rest obtained from reference TRBV7-9 and TRBJ1-2, is as follows: DTGVSQNPRHKITKRGQNVTFRCDPISEHNRLYWYRQTLGQGPEFLTYFQNEAQLEKSRLLSDRFSAERPKGSFSTLEIQRTEQGDSAMYLCASSQLFQSQGYTFGSGTRLTVV.

This clonotype has only a few counts. The chain links TRBV27 to TRBJ1-5; D not resolved. The germline V gene encodes CDR1 MNHEY and CDR2 SMNVEV (reference sequence). The V gene lost 3 bases and the J gene lost 9 bases, with 12 bases spanning the gap. The CDR3 consists of 13 residues. The CDR3 coding sequence is TGTGCCAGCAGTTTTGGAGAGGTCTGGCCCCAGCATTTT. Amino acid sequence: CASSFGEVWPQHF.

The sample holds a few counts of this clonotype. The chain joins TRBV5-1 to TRBJ2-7; TRBD1 aligns across 7 bases. J was trimmed by 2 bases and V by 4 bases; bases with no gene match: 9. The CDR3 sequence is 15 residues long. The germline V gene has CDR1 SGHRS and CDR2 YFSETQ. The CDR3 reads CASSVGTAGTYEQYF. CDR3 in DNA: TGCGCCAGCAGCGTTGGGACAGCAGGGACCTACGAGCAGTACTTC.

This clonotype showed up just once. The chain joins TRBV28 to TRBJ2-7, with 8 positions matching TRBD1. Trimming cost V 6 bases and J 5 bases; bases outside gene matches: 12. The germline V gene has CDR1 MDHEN and CDR2 SYDVKM. The CDR3 extends over 15 amino acids. The CDR3 nucleotides are TGTGCCAGCAGCTTAGGACAGGGACCTCCTAACGAGCAGTACGTC. Residues: CASSLGQGPPNEQYV.

This clonotype was seen more than once but under ten times. One end of the junction fails to match germline, which may point to a read error. The chain has TRBV9 and TRBJ2-2; either TRBD1 or TRBD2 may supply D (5 bases each). CDR3 length: 15 amino acids. CDR1 and CDR2 (germline): SGDLS, YYNGEE. CDR3 DNA sequence: TGTGCCAGCAGCGTAAAAGGGGTGACCACCGGGGAGCTGCTTTTT. This translates into CASSVKGVTTGELLF.

CDR3 DNA: TGTGCCAGCAGGCCCACTAGCGGGGGGCCGTCCTACAATGAGCAGTTCTTC. This sequence encodes CASRPTSGGPSYNEQFF. This chain connects TRBV11-2 to TRBJ2-1; 12 bases align to TRBD2. This CDR3 has 17 amino acids. Germline loops: CDR1 SGHAT, CDR2 FQNNGV. V dropped 6 bases and J dropped 1; count of bases not matched to a gene: 7.

This clonotype has only a few counts. The genes are TRBV7-3 and TRBJ2-3; the D gene is possibly TRBD1 (6 bases). The CDR3 is 14 residues long. Germline V gives CDR1 SGHTA, CDR2 FQGTGA. With 3 bases removed from V and 3 bases from J, the gap between germline ends came to 10 bases. CDR3 sequence (DNA): TGTGCCAGCAGCTTCCAACAGGGAACAGATACGCAGTATTTT. It encodes CASSFQQGTDTQYF.

This clonotype has at least ten counts. The chain uses TRBV20-1 and TRBJ2-1; no firm D call. The CDR3 sequence is 14 residues long. The V gene lost 0 bases and the J gene lost 9 bases, with 15 bases spanning the gap. Germline V gene lookup returns CDR1 DFQATT and CDR2 SNEGSKA (reference sequence). The CDR3 here is CSARDRGAGGEQFF. For the CDR3, the DNA is TGCAGTGCTAGAGATCGCGGAGCAGGCGGTGAGCAGTTCTTC.

This chain connects TRBV5-1 to TRBJ2-7; D not certain. The CDR3 runs 14 residues. Germline-derived CDR1 and CDR2 are SGHRS and YFSETQ. V lost 4 bases to trimming and J lost 2 bases, with 13 bases between them. The CDR3: CASSPTPGTYEQYV. The CDR3, as DNA: TGCGCCAGCAGCCCGACCCCCGGAACCTACGAGCAGTACGTC.

Note on this clonotype: The CDR3 ends on some other residue instead of the conserved phenylalanine or tryptophan, so this is likely a read error. The chain is built from TRBV6-2 or TRBV6-3 and TRBJ1-2; D not certain. This CDR3 is built from 14 residues. With 2 bases removed from V and 5 bases from J, the gap between germline ends came to 12 bases. Germline assignment: CDR1 MNHEY and CDR2 SVGEGT. CDR3 in DNA: TGTGCCAGCAGTTACGCGGGATTGGGGTATGGCTACACCTAC. It codes for CASSYAGLGYGYTY.

This chain connects TRBV6-2 or TRBV6-3 to TRBJ2-1, with 11 bases aligning to TRBD2. V lost 6 bases to trimming and J lost 7 bases; unmatched junction nucleotides: 11. CDR1 and CDR2 from the germline V gene are MNHEY and SVGEGT. The CDR3 runs to 16 residues. CDR3 DNA: TGTGCCAGCAGGCCTCCGACTAGCGGGGTTTATAATGAGCAGTTCTTC. The encoded protein is CASRPPTSGVYNEQFF.

This clonotype was detected only a few times. V gene TRBV6-1 combines with J gene TRBJ2-7; 7 nucleotides agree with TRBD2. The junction had 6 bases not matched to a gene; V was cut back by 6 bases and J by 4 bases. CDR1 and CDR2 (germline): MNHNS, SASEGT. The CDR3 spans 13 residues. The CDR3 coding sequence is TGTGCCAGCAGGCGACTAGCCGGTTACGAGCAGTACTTC. Its protein product is CASRRLAGYEQYF.

There are a few counts of this clonotype. The genes are TRBV4-1 and TRBJ2-1; the D call may be TRBD1 or TRBD2 (7 bases each). Germline values: CDR1 MGHRA, CDR2 YSYEKL. V was cut by 6 bases and J by 9 bases, with 21 bases left in between. The CDR3 totals 15 residues. CDR3 in DNA: TGCGCCAGCAGTCCCAGGGGGGGGGGGCCTGGTGAGCAGTTCTTC. Residues: CASSPRGGGPGEQFF.

The rearrangement links TRBV10-3 to TRBJ1-2, with a weak D call TRBD1 (5 bases). V lost 5 bases and J lost 4, with 14 bases in between. Germline CDR1 is ENHRY and CDR2 is SYGVKD. This CDR3 has 14 residues. The CDR3 bases are TGTGCCATCAGTACCGGGACGGCCGGCTATGGCTACACCTTC. Its protein is CAISTGTAGYGYTF.

This clonotype was observed at least ten times. The chain is built from TRBV19 and TRBJ2-7; maybe TRBD1 (6 bases). Trimming left V 6 bases short and J 0 bases short, with 9 bases between. The germline CDR1 and CDR2 sequences are LNHDA and SQIVND (reference sequence). The length of the CDR3 is 13 residues. This CDR3 reads CASRDRSSYEQYF. CDR3 nucleotide sequence: TGTGCCAGTAGGGACAGAAGCTCCTACGAGCAGTACTTC.

The chain combines TRBV7-8 with TRBJ2-1, with 8 bases identical to TRBD1. Germline V lookup: CDR1 SGHVS, CDR2 FQNEAQ. This CDR3 region has 15 residues. V dropped 8 bases and J dropped 0; count of bases not matched to a gene: 6. CDR3 in DNA: TGTGCCAGCCGCGGACAGGGAAGCTCCTACAATGAGCAGTTCTTC. It codes for CASRGQGSSYNEQFF.

This clonotype has a handful of counts. The chain couples TRBV13 to TRBJ1-2, with a weak D call TRBD1 (6 bases). The germline V gene encodes CDR1 PRHDT and CDR2 FYEKMQ (reference sequence). This CDR3 comprises 12 residues. The V end lost 5 bases, the J end lost 7 bases, and 11 bases lay between the germline ends. CDR3 sequence: CASSRGGAGYTF. The CDR3 coding sequence is TGTGCCAGCAGCAGAGGGGGAGCTGGCTACACCTTC. The variable domain in full, completed from reference TRBV13 and TRBJ1-2, reads AAGVIQSPRHLIKEKRETATLKCYPIPRHDTVYWYQQGPGQDPQFLISFYEKMQSDKGSIPDRFSAQQFSDYHSELNMSSLELGDSALYFCASSRGGAGYTFGSGTRLTVV.

Ten or more counts support this clonotype. The chain links TRBV10-2 to TRBJ2-1; 13 bases are a match to TRBD2. With 4 bases clipped from V and 7 bases from J, the junction kept 7 bases outside the gene matches. The CDR3 covers 16 residues. Germline CDR1 and CDR2: WSHSY and SAAADI. The CDR3 region is CASSARLAGGVNEQFF. CDR3 bases: TGCGCCAGCAGTGCCCGACTAGCGGGGGGAGTAAATGAGCAGTTCTTC.

The rearrangement joins TRBV27 to TRBJ2-3; TRBD1 matches 10 bases. The junction had 3 bases not matched to a gene; V was cut back by 5 bases and J by 1 base. The CDR3 contains 15 residues. Germline CDR1 and CDR2: MNHEY and SMNVEV (reference sequence). Written as DNA, the CDR3 is TGTGCCAGCAGTAGCGGGACAGGGGGCACAGATACGCAGTATTTT. Its protein is CASSSGTGGTDTQYF.